The source of this T cell receptor (beta chain) is a study of T cell responses to AZD1222 COVID-19 vaccine. This clone was seen only once. The antigen remains undetermined. TCRdb's table, derived via immunoSEQ multiplex PCR, lists solely in-frame clones and lacks some. The sample has 140,000 to 150,000 clones; around 90% are singletons. The CDR3 runs 16 residues. V lost 5 bases, J lost 2 bases, and 8 bases stayed unmatched. Germline V gene lookup returns CDR1 SGHTA and CDR2 FQGNSA. Study outcomes and limitations: Females made up more of the donors, who were largely white British, and clonal diversity may have come out too low. Targeting of unmutated variant regions was reportedly seen in nearly half of spike-specific TCRs.

The specimen comprised peripheral blood, sampled 28 days after the second dose of the MenACWY control vaccine. The J gene is TRBJ2-3, the V gene TRBV7-2; 9 nucleotides match TRBD2. The receptor was derived from an adult who received the MenACWY meningococcal vaccine as a control. CDR3 loop: CASSGLAGAHTDTQYF. The CDR3 DNA reads TGTGCCAGCAGCGGATTAGCGGGAGCCCACACAGATACGCAGTATTTT.